The clone carrying this TCR beta chain was recorded many times. Its antigen is as yet unknown. These data originate in a study of T cells after yellow fever vaccination. Study-wide results and limits: Reappearance after the booster was seen for most primary-vaccination clones, at roughly 96% CD4 and 75% to 90% CD8. Faster peaking, at day 5 versus 15, marked a secondary response that was weaker.

Template switching with 5'RACE generated the TCR cDNA and added a universal primer site and UMIs. TCRdb analysed the 5' RACE reads with MiXCR anew, one entry per CDR3 protein. Of 100,000 to 150,000 distinct CDR3 sequences detected, more than 6.5% appear once; the ten largest clones hold around 2.6%. CDR1 and CDR2 (germline): LGHNA, YSLEER. Trimming removed 0 bases from V and 6 bases from J, with 5 bases in between. This CDR3 contains 12 residues. The starting material was CD4+ T cells sorted from PBMCs, obtained around 10 days after the first yellow fever vaccination. This clonotype was obtained from a man younger than 30 who received the YFV17D yellow fever vaccine. The chain has TRBV4-3 and TRBJ2-5; no clear D. This CDR3 is CASSQDAKTQYF. Written as DNA, the CDR3 is TGCGCCAGCAGCCAAGACGCGAAGACCCAGTACTTC.